Listed here are 9 T cell receptor beta chains from one sample, sequenced in a study of response to subunit inactivated influenza vaccine. Each CDR3 protein is one row after TCRdb ran MiXCR on the RT-PCR reads. Among about 650,000 distinct CDR3 sequences listed, approximately 14% were seen once. Source: PBMCs from blood, taken around 14 days before vaccination. Every receptor here comes from a man in his forties or fifties who received an inactivated influenza vaccine.

This clonotype was counted between two and nine times. The chain joins TRBV25-1 to TRBJ2-5; maybe TRBD1 (5 bases). CDR1 MGHDK and CDR2 SYGVNS come from the germline V gene. V lost 8 bases and J lost 1, with 26 bases in between. The CDR3 totals 18 residues. CDR3 residues: CASAKGVRVPSSQETQYF. The CDR3 region has the DNA TGTGCCAGCGCAAAAGGGGTCAGGGTCCCATCCAGCCAAGAGACCCAGTACTTC.

This clonotype occurred many times. This chain links TRBV4-2 with TRBJ2-2; 9 bases fit TRBD1. Germline-derived CDR1 and CDR2 are LGHNA and YNFKEQ. V gave up 1 base and J gave up 9 bases; unmatched junction bases: 9. The CDR3 sequence is 16 residues long. The CDR3: CASSQVGQGSHRELFF. CDR3 DNA sequence: TGTGCCAGCAGCCAAGTTGGACAGGGGTCGCACCGGGAGCTGTTTTTT.

V gene TRBV5-1 combines with J gene TRBJ1-2; 7 nucleotides line up with TRBD1. The CDR3 contains 17 residues. From germline, CDR1 is SGHRS and CDR2 YFSETQ. Germline trimming cut 0 bases from V and 4 bases from J; bases unmatched to any gene: 12. Here the CDR3 DNA reads TGCGCCAGCAGCTTGGCCGGGACAGCCCCTGTGTCCTATGGCTACACCTTC. Its translation is CASSLAGTAPVSYGYTF. Using reference TRBV5-1 and TRBJ1-2 for the parts outside the CDR3, the full variable domain is KAGVTQTPRYLIKTRGQQVTLSCSPISGHRSVSWYQQTPGQGLQFLFEYFSETQRNKGNFPGRFSGRQFSNSRSEMNVSTLELGDSALYLCASSLAGTAPVSYGYTFGSGTRLTVV.

The V and J genes are TRBV28 and TRBJ2-1; D unresolved. Germline V lookup: CDR1 MDHEN, CDR2 SYDVKM. V was pared by 2 bases and J by 11 bases, with 13 bases between. This CDR3 has 13 amino acids. This CDR3 is CASSLKPWIKQFF. The CDR3 DNA follows: TGTGCCAGCAGTTTAAAACCTTGGATCAAGCAGTTCTTC. The full variable domain, completed using reference TRBV28 and TRBJ2-1, is DVKVTQSSRYLVKRTGEKVFLECVQDMDHENMFWYRQDPGLGLRLIYFSYDVKMKEKGDIPEGYSVSREKKERFSLILESASTNQTSMYLCASSLKPWIKQFFGPGTRLTVL.

The chain joins TRBV5-1 to TRBJ1-6; D gene uncertain. Germline loops: CDR1 SGHRS, CDR2 YFSETQ. This CDR3 is 14 amino acids long. V shed 0 bases and J shed 9 bases, with 10 bases lying between them. The CDR3 sequence is CASSLVSRGSPLHF. CDR3 sequence (DNA): TGCGCCAGCAGCTTGGTATCTCGGGGTTCACCCCTCCACTTT.

In its sample, this clonotype was seen a few times. The chain recombines TRBV9 with TRBJ1-2; possibly TRBD1 for D (5 bases). Trimming left V 3 bases short and J 5 bases short, with 11 bases between. CDR3 length: 13 residues. The germline gives CDR1 SGDLS, CDR2 YYNGEE. Written as DNA, the CDR3 is TGTGCCAGCAGCGAAAACGCAGGGTATGGCTACACCTTC. It encodes CASSENAGYGYTF.

The chain is built from TRBV20-1 and TRBJ2-5; D possibly corresponds to TRBD1 (7 bases). Germline V gene data show CDR1 as DFQATT and CDR2 as SNEGSKA (reference sequence). This CDR3 region has 14 residues. The ends were cut back, 0 bases at V and 5 bases at J, with 13 bases in the middle. The CDR3 DNA reads as TGCAGTGCTAGAGATCAGGGGGGCGAGGAGACCCAGTACTTC. Protein product: CSARDQGGEETQYF.

This clonotype occurred a few times. This chain links TRBV9 with TRBJ2-2; D remains ambiguous. Looked up from germline, CDR1 is SGDLS and CDR2 is YYNGEE. This CDR3 has 14 amino acids. The ends were cut back, 7 bases at V and 3 bases at J, with 13 bases in the middle. CDR3 DNA: TGTGCCAGCGGTATGGGTGTGGACACCGGGGAGCTGTTTTTT. It codes for CASGMGVDTGELFF.

The CDR3 bases are TGCGCCAGCAGCCTTGTAGACAGAGCTAATGAAAAACTGTTTTTT. This encodes CASSLVDRANEKLFF. The rearrangement uses TRBV4-1 and TRBJ1-4; tentative D call: TRBD1 (5 bases). Germline CDR1 reads MGHRA; CDR2 reads YSYEKL. Trimming took 4 bases from V and 3 from J, leaving 12 bases between them. CDR3 size: 15 residues.